A single sample gave rise to the 16 T cell receptor beta chains below, sequenced in a study of vaccination effects on CD4 cells after COVID-19. Profiled with immunoSEQ multiplex PCR; TCRdb holds only in-frame clones, not every one. The repertoire holds about 68,000 clones, with over 70% as singletons. These receptors have no known antigen. With the ViraFEST assay, the study expanded antigen-specific CD4+ T cells using viral peptide pools, then sequenced them. It was after approximately 11 days of culture that CD4+ T cells were isolated. Vaccinees lacked prior SARS-CoV-2 infection and tested negative for nucleocapsid antibodies. Sequencing was performed on CD4+ T cells from PBMCs cultured with SARS-CoV-2 spike peptides, taken before COVID-19 vaccination. The receptors were sampled from a human donor who received a COVID-19 vaccine.

The rearrangement joins TRBV12-5 to TRBJ1-1; D ambiguous. Per the germline V gene, CDR1 is LGHNT and CDR2 is FRNRAP. With 0 bases removed from V and 6 bases from J, the gap between germline ends came to 11 bases. The length of the CDR3 is 14 residues. The CDR3 region is CASGLVLKGPEAFF. The CDR3 nucleotides are TGTGCTAGTGGTTTGGTCCTTAAGGGCCCTGAAGCTTTCTTT. The full variable domain, with the rest looked up from reference TRBV12-5 and TRBJ1-1, is DARVTQTPRHKVTEMGQEVTMRCQPILGHNTVFWYRQTMMQGLELLAYFRNRAPLDDSGMPKDRFSAEMPDATLATLKIQPSEPRDSAVYFCASGLVLKGPEAFFGQGTRLTVV.

This sequence joins TRBV6-5 and TRBJ1-1; 7 bases are shared with TRBD1. The V gene's germline CDR1 is MNHEY and CDR2 SVGAGI. The CDR3 loop spans 14 amino acids. The J segment lost 6 bases and the V segment lost 2 bases, leaving 6 bases of the junction unmatched. The CDR3 reads CASSYNRGQAEAFF. In nucleotides, the CDR3 is TGTGCCAGCAGTTACAATAGGGGGCAGGCTGAAGCTTTCTTT.

The rearrangement uses TRBV30 and TRBJ2-4; the D call may be TRBD1 or TRBD2 (5 bases each). The length of the CDR3 is 12 residues. CDR1 and CDR2 from the germline V gene are GTSNPN and SVGIG (reference sequence). The V end was cut by 4 bases, the J end by 13 bases, with 17 bases between. CDR3 in DNA: TGTGCCTGGAACTACGGGATGGGACCACAGTACTTC. Its protein product is CAWNYGMGPQYF.

The J gene is TRBJ1-1, the V gene TRBV5-1; D is undetermined. The germline V gene has CDR1 SGHRS and CDR2 YFSETQ. Trimming took off 1 base at V and 4 bases at J, with 11 bases between the two ends. The CDR3 spans 14 residues. The CDR3 DNA sequence: TGCGCCAGCAGCTTGTCGGGCTCAGGCACTGAAGCTTTCTTT. Its translation is CASSLSGSGTEAFF.

V gene TRBV29-1 combines with J gene TRBJ1-1, with TRBD1 as a possible D gene (6 bases). The CDR3 has 13 residues. Trimming pared 1 base from V and 1 base from J, leaving 7 bases between. From germline, CDR1 is SQVTM and CDR2 ANQGSEA. CDR3 nucleotides: TGCAGCGTTGAAGGCAGGGGGAACACTGAAGCTTTCTTT. Protein product: CSVEGRGNTEAFF.

The V gene is TRBV9, the J gene TRBJ2-2; D may match TRBD1 or TRBD2 (5 bases each). The CDR3 totals 16 residues. Germline V gives CDR1 SGDLS, CDR2 YYNGEE. Trimming took off 3 bases at V and 0 bases at J, with 12 bases between the two ends. CDR3 bases: TGTGCCAGCAGCGAGAGAGGGACGGCGAACACCGGGGAGCTGTTTTTT. Protein: CASSERGTANTGELFF.

This clone was found once. The chain recombines TRBV18 with TRBJ1-3, with D hard to call. The CDR3 is made up of 16 amino acids. Trimming removed 1 base at V and 0 bases at J, with 10 bases between. From germline, CDR1 is KGHSH and CDR2 LQKENI. As DNA, the CDR3 is TGTGCCAGCTCACCACAGGGCTACCCCTCTGGAAACACCATATATTTT. Residues: CASSPQGYPSGNTIYF.

The CDR3 region is CATSDPGTGGSQPQHF. The CDR3 bases are TGTGCCACCAGTGATCCGGGGACAGGGGGCTCTCAGCCCCAGCATTTT. The chain combines TRBV24-1 with TRBJ1-5; TRBD1 matches 12 bases. CDR3 length: 16 amino acids. V trimming: 3 bases; J trimming: 6 bases; junction bases outside the gene matches: 5. CDR1 and CDR2 from the germline V gene are KGHDR and SFDVKD.

The genes are TRBV25-1 and TRBJ1-2, with D hard to call. This CDR3 is built from 15 residues. V was clipped by 1 base and J by 1 base, with 10 bases between them. The germline CDR1 and CDR2 sequences are MGHDK and SYGVNS. The CDR3 DNA reads TGTGCCAGCAGTGAATCGAGAGCGTATAACTATGGCTACACCTTC. Its protein is CASSESRAYNYGYTF.

The V and J genes are TRBV28 and TRBJ1-5, with 10 bases that match TRBD1. V was clipped by 5 bases and J by 6 bases; unmatched bases: 4. Germline lookup yields CDR1 MDHEN and CDR2 SYDVKM. The CDR3 spans 14 residues. The DNA for the CDR3 is TGTGCCAGCAGTCCACGGACAGGGGGTCAGCCCCAGCATTTT. Its protein is CASSPRTGGQPQHF.

V usage is TRBV30 and J usage is TRBJ1-2; D not certain. This CDR3 is 14 amino acids long. Germline-derived CDR1 and CDR2 are GTSNPN and SVGIG (reference sequence). The V gene lost 1 base and the J gene lost 5 bases, with 14 bases spanning the gap. The CDR3 region has the DNA TGTGCCTGGAGTGAACAGTCCCTTCCTTATGGCTACACCTTC. Protein product: CAWSEQSLPYGYTF.

The chain uses TRBV30 and TRBJ1-2; D uncertain. The germline V gene encodes CDR1 GTSNPN and CDR2 SVGIG (reference sequence). This CDR3 has 12 residues. Trimming removed 6 bases from V and 0 bases from J, with 8 bases in between. This CDR3 is CACQPTNYGYTF. CDR3 nucleotide sequence: TGTGCCTGCCAGCCGACTAACTATGGCTACACCTTC.

This clone was counted a few times. The rearrangement uses TRBV6-1 and TRBJ1-2; D ambiguous. CDR3 length: 12 residues. V shed 3 bases and J shed 4 bases, with 6 bases lying between them. CDR1 and CDR2 from the germline V gene are MNHNS and SASEGT. CDR3 in amino acids: CASSDNLYGYTF. CDR3 in DNA: TGTGCCAGCAGTGATAACCTCTATGGCTACACCTTC.

This chain uses TRBV25-1 with TRBJ2-3, with 9 positions matching TRBD1. This CDR3 is 16 amino acids long. Germline CDR1 reads MGHDK; CDR2 reads SYGVNS. Unmatched junction bases numbered 4, after V lost 3 bases and J lost 0 bases. For the CDR3, the DNA is TGTGCCAGCAGTGACCCGGGACAGGGAAGCACAGATACGCAGTATTTT. This sequence encodes CASSDPGQGSTDTQYF. Variable domain in full (rest from reference TRBV25-1 and TRBJ2-3): EADIYQTPRYLVIGTGKKITLECSQTMGHDKMYWYQQDPGMELHLIHYSYGVNSTEKGDLSSESTVSRIRTEHFPLTLESARPSHTSQYLCASSDPGQGSTDTQYFGPGTRLTVL.

A single count supports this clone. This chain joins TRBV29-1 and TRBJ1-2, with D unclear. The ends were cut back, 7 bases at V and 4 bases at J, with 19 bases in the middle. The CDR3 runs to 14 residues. The V gene's germline CDR1 is SQVTM and CDR2 ANQGSEA. This CDR3 reads CSAYPGQLGYGYTF. In DNA form, the CDR3 reads TGCAGCGCCTATCCCGGGCAGCTCGGCTATGGCTACACCTTC.

Concerning this clone: The sample contains more than one DNA sequence encoding this CDR3. The rearrangement uses TRBV7-3 and TRBJ2-6, with D possibly matching TRBD1 (5 bases). CDR1 is SGHTA, CDR2 FQGTGA, per germline. The length of the CDR3 is 15 residues. V lost 3 bases to trimming and J lost 4 bases, with 10 bases between them. DNA for the CDR3: TGTGCCAGCAGCTTCCAGGGATCCGGGGCCAACGTCCTGACTTTC. Translation gives CASSFQGSGANVLTF.